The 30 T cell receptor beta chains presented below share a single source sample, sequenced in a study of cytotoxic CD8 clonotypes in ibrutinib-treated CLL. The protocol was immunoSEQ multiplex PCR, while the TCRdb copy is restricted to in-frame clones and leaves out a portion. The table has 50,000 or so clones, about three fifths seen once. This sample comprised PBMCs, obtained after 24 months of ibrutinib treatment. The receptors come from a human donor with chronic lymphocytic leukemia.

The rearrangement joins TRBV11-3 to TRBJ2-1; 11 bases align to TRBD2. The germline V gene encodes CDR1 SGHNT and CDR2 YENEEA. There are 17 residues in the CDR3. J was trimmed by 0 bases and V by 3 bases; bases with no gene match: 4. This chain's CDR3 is CASSFGLAGGSYNEQFF. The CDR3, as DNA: TGTGCCAGCAGCTTTGGCCTAGCGGGGGGCTCCTACAATGAGCAGTTCTTC.

The CDR3 is CASSQTGAGANVLTF. The CDR3 DNA follows: TGCGCCAGCAGCCAGACAGGGGCTGGGGCCAACGTCCTGACTTTC. The genes are TRBV5-1 and TRBJ2-6; 8 bases line up with TRBD1. This CDR3 spans 15 amino acids. In germline, CDR1 is SGHRS, CDR2 YFSETQ. Trimming removed 4 bases from V and 2 bases from J; junction bases left unmatched: 2.

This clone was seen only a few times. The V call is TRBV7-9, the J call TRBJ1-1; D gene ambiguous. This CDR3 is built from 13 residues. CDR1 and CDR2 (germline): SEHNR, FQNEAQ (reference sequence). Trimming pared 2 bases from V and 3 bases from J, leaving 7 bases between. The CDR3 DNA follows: TGTGCCAGCAGCTTACCCCCGGACACTGAAGCTTTCTTT. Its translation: CASSLPPDTEAFF.

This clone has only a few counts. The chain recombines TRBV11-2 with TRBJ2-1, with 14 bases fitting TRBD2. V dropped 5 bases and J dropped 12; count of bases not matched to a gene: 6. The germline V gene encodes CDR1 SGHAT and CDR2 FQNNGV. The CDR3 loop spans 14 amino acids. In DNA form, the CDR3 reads TGTGCCAGCAGCCAGTCCGGACTAGCGGGGGGGCAGTTCTTC. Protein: CASSQSGLAGGQFF.

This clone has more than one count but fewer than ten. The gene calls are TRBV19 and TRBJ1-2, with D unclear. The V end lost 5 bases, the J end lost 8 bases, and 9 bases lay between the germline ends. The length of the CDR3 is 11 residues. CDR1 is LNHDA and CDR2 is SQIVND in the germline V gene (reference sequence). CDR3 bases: TGTGCCAGTAGTCCCGGGAACGGCTACACCTTC. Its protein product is CASSPGNGYTF.

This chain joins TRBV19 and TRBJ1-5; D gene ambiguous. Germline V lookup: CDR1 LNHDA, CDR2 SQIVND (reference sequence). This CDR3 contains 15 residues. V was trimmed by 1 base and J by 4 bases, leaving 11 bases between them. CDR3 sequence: CASSIGRAGNQPQHF. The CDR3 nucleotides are TGTGCCAGTAGTATAGGACGGGCGGGAAATCAGCCCCAGCATTTT. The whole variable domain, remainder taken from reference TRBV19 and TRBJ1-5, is DGGITQSPKYLFRKEGQNVTLSCEQNLNHDAMYWYRQDPGQGLRLIYYSQIVNDFQKGDIAEGYSVSREKKESFPLTVTSAQKNPTAFYLCASSIGRAGNQPQHFGDGTRLSIL.

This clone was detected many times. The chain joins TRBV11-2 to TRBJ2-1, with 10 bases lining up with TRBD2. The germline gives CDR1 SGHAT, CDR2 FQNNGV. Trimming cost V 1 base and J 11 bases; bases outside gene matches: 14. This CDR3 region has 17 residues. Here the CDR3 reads CASSLVTRALAGEKQFF. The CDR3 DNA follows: TGTGCCAGCAGCTTAGTTACCCGGGCTCTAGCGGGGGAGAAGCAGTTCTTC.

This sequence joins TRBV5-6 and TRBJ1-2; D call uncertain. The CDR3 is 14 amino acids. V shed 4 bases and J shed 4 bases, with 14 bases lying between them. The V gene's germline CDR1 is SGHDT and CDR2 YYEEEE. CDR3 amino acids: CASSPPTDLYGYTF. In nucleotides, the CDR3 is TGTGCCAGCAGCCCCCCTACAGATCTCTATGGCTACACCTTC.

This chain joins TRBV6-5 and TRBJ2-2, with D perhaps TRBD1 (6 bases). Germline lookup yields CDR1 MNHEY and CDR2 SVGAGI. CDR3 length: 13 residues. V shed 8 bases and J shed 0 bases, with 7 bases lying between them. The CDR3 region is CASGTTNTGELFF. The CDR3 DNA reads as TGTGCCAGCGGGACAACGAACACCGGGGAGCTGTTTTTT.

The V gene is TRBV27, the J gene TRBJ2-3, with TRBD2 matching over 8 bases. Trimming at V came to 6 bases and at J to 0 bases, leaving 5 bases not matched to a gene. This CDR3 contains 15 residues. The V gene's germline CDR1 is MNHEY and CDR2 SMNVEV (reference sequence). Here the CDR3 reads CASRRLATSTDTQYF. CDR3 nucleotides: TGTGCCAGCAGGAGACTAGCGACTAGCACAGATACGCAGTATTTT.

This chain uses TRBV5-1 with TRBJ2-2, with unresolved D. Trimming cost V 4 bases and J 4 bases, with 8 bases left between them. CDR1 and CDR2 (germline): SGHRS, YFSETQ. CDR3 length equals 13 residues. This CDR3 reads CASSLDSTGELFF. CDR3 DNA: TGCGCCAGCAGCCTCGATTCCACCGGGGAGCTGTTTTTT.

CDR3 sequence (DNA): TGCGCCAGCAGCTTGCTAGGACTACACCAAGAGACCCAGTACTTC. It is translated as CASSLLGLHQETQYF. This chain connects TRBV5-1 to TRBJ2-5; D is possibly TRBD2 (6 bases). V lost 1 base to trimming and J lost 0 bases, with 10 bases between them. The CDR3 loop spans 15 amino acids. CDR1 is SGHRS and CDR2 is YFSETQ in the germline V gene.

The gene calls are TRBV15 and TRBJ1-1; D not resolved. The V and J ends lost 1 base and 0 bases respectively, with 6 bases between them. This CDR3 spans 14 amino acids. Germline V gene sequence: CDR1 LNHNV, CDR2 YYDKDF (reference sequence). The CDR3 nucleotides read TGTGCCACCAGCAGAGGAGGCTTGAACACTGAAGCTTTCTTT. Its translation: CATSRGGLNTEAFF.

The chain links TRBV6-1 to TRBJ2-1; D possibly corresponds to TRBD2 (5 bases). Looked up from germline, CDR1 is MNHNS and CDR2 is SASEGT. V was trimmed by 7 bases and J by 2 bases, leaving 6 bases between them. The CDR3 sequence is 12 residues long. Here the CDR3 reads CASTGTYNEQFF. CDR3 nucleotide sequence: TGTGCCAGCACGGGGACCTACAATGAGCAGTTCTTC.

The CDR3 spells CASDKDLSTDTQYF. The DNA of the CDR3 is TGTGCCAGCGATAAGGACTTGAGCACAGATACGCAGTATTTT. The chain has TRBV5-4 and TRBJ2-3, with a weak D call TRBD2 (5 bases). The CDR3 is 14 amino acids. Germline V gene data show CDR1 as SGHNT and CDR2 as YYREEE (reference sequence). V was clipped by 7 bases and J by 0 bases, with 12 bases between them.

CDR3 sequence: CASSPDGGGYNEQFF. The CDR3 DNA follows: TGCGCCAGCAGCCCGGATGGCGGGGGCTACAATGAGCAGTTCTTC. The chain joins TRBV5-1 to TRBJ2-1; the match to TRBD2 covers 7 bases. Germline-derived CDR1 and CDR2 are SGHRS and YFSETQ. The CDR3 covers 15 residues. Losses at the gene ends were 4 bases for V and 3 bases for J; bases not matched to a gene: 7.

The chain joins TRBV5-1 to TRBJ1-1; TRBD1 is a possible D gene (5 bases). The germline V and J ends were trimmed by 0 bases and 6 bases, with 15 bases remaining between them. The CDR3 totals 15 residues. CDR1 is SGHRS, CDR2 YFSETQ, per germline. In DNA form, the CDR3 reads TGCGCCAGCAGCTTGGGTGTCAGGGTAGCTGCTGAAGCTTTCTTT. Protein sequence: CASSLGVRVAAEAFF.

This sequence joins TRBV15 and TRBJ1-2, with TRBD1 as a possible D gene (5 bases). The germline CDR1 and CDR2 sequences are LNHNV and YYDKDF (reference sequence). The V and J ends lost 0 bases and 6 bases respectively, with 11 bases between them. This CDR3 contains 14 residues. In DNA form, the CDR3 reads TGTGCCACCAGCAGAGATCGGGGACTGAATGGCTACACCTTC. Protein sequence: CATSRDRGLNGYTF.

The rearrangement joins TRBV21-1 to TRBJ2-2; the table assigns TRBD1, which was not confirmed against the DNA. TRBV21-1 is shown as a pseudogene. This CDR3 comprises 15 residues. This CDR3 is CASSKGPLEAGELFF. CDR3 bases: TGTGCCAGCAGCAAGGGGCCTCTTGAGGCCGGGGAGCTGTTTTTT.

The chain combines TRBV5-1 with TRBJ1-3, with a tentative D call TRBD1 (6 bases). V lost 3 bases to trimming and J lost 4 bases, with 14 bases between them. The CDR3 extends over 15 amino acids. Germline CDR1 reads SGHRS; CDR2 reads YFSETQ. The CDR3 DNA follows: TGCGCCAGCAGCTACTCAGGGGAGCCAGGAAACACCATATATTTT. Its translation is CASSYSGEPGNTIYF.

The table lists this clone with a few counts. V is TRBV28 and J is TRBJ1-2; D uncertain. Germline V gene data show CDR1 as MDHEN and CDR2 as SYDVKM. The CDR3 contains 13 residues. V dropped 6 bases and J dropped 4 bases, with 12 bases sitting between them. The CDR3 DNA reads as TGTGCCAGCAGCCGGGCGAGGGTCTATGGCTACACCTTC. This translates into CASSRARVYGYTF.

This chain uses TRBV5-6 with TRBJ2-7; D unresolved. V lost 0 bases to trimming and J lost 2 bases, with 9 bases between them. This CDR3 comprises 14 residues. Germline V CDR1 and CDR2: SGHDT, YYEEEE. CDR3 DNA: TGTGCCAGCAGCTTGGGAGATTGGCCCTACGAGCAGTACTTC. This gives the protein CASSLGDWPYEQYF.

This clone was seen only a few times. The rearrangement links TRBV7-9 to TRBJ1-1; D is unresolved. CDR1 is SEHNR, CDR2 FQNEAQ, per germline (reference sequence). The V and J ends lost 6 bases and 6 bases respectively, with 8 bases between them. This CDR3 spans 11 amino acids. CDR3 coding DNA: TGTGCCAGCAGGTCGGATGCTGAAGCTTTCTTT. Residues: CASRSDAEAFF.

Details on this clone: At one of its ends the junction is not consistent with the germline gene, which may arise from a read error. In DNA form, the CDR3 reads TGTGCCAGCAGCCTAGAGAGGGGCACAGATACGCAGTATTTT. Translation: CASSLERGTDTQYF. The rearrangement joins TRBV11-3 to TRBJ2-3, with TRBD2 as a possible D gene (5 bases). In germline, CDR1 is SGHNT, CDR2 YENEEA. The CDR3 has 14 residues.

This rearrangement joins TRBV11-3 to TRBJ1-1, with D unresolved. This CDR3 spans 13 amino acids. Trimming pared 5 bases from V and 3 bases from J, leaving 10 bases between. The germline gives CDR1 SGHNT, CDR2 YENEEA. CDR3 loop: CASSSRIDTEAFF. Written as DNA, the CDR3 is TGTGCCAGCAGCAGTCGGATTGACACTGAAGCTTTCTTT.

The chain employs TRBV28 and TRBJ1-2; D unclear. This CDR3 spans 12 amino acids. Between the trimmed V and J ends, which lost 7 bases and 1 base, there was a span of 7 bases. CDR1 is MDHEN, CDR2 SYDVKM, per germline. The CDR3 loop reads CASNSINYGYTF. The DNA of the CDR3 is TGTGCCAGCAATAGTATTAACTATGGCTACACCTTC.

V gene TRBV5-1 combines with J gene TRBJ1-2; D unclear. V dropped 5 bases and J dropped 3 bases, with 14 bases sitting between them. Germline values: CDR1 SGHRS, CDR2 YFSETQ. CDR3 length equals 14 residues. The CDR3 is CASRNTQDYYGYTF. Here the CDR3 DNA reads TGCGCCAGCAGAAACACTCAGGATTACTATGGCTACACCTTC.

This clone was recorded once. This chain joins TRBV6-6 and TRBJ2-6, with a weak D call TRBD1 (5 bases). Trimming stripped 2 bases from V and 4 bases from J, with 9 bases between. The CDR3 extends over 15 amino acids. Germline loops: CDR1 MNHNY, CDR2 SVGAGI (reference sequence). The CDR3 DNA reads TGTGCCAGCAGTTACGGGCAGGGAGGGGCCAACGTCCTGACTTTC. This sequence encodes CASSYGQGGANVLTF.

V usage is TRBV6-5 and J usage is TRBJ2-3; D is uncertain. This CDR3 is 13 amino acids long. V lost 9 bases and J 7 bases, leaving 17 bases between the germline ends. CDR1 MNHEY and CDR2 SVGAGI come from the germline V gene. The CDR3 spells CASSTRNPNTQYF. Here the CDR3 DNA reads TGTGCCAGTAGCACTCGGAACCCAAATACGCAGTATTTT.

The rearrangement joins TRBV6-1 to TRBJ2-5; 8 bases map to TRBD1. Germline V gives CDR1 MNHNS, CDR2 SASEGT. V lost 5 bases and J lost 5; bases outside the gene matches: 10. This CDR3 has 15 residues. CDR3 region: CASSPSQGVGETQYF. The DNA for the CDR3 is TGTGCCAGCAGTCCGTCACAGGGGGTCGGGGAGACCCAGTACTTC.